These T cell receptor beta chains were read from a single sample in a study of patients and donors after allogeneic stem cell transplantation. TCRdb recomputed calls from the RT-PCR reads with MiXCR, one row per CDR3 protein. The table has some 87,000 distinct CDR3 sequences, roughly 43% seen once. Sequencing was carried out using blood, either unsorted or a sorted T cell fraction (not recorded which). The receptors come from a human donor who was either an allogeneic HSCT recipient or a stem cell or donor lymphocyte infusion donor (not recorded which). It is not recorded whose cells these are; they may come from a transplant donor. Both conserved end residues are part of each CDR3. The D gene is left open where the match is weak. Clone size is given for some rows only: seen once, a few or many times, or a class if the clone is expanded.

V,size,D,J,CDR3,DNA
TRBV7-9,once,.,TRBJ2-1,CASSLGRVTDPKKNEQFF,TGTGCCAGCAGCTTAGGTAGAGTCACGGACCCGAAAAAAAATGAGCAGTTCTTC
TRBV27,.,TRBD2,TRBJ2-7,CASSPIALAGRYEQYF,TGTGCCAGCAGTCCCATCGCACTAGCGGGCCGTTACGAGCAGTACTTC
TRBV14,.,.,TRBJ2-7,CASSPDYSGRNEQYF,TGTGCCAGCAGCCCCGACTATTCGGGAAGGAACGAGCAGTACTTC
TRBV15,.,.,TRBJ2-5,CATRSLAGRNQETQYF,TGTGCCACCAGATCCCTCGCCGGGAGAAATCAAGAGACCCAGTACTTC
TRBV12-3/TRBV12-4,once,.,TRBJ2-3,CASGGTQYF,TGTGCCAGCGGTGGCACGCAGTATTTT
TRBV18,.,.,TRBJ1-1,CASSLLVREPNTEAFF,TGTGCCAGCTCACTGTTAGTGCGAGAGCCGAACACTGAAGCTTTCTTT
TRBV6-6,few,.,TRBJ1-3,CASSVGFRPGNTIYF,TGTGCCAGCAGTGTGGGCTTCCGGCCGGGAAACACCATATATTTT
TRBV7-9,.,.,TRBJ1-2,CASSLRDGTGYTF,TGTGCCAGCAGCTTAAGGGACGGGACTGGCTACACCTTC
TRBV10-3,few,.,TRBJ1-2,CAIGYGNNYGYTF,TGTGCCATCGGATACGGAAATAACTATGGCTACACCTTC
TRBV7-2,.,.,TRBJ1-1,CASSYLLFEAFF,TGTGCCAGCAGCTACCTTTTGTTTGAAGCTTTCTTT
TRBV6-2/TRBV6-3,.,.,TRBJ1-2,CASSYSDSLGYTF,TGTGCCAGCAGTTACTCGGACAGTCTGGGCTACACCTTC
TRBV5-1,.,.,TRBJ1-1,CASSRENEAFF,TGCGCCAGCAGCCGGGAGAATGAAGCTTTCTTT
TRBV29-1,.,.,TRBJ1-2,CSVEGGPGFDYGYTF,TGCAGCGTTGAGGGCGGGCCAGGGTTTGACTATGGCTACACCTTC
TRBV10-3,.,.,TRBJ1-2,CAISEEYHGYTF,TGTGCCATCAGTGAGGAGTATCACGGCTACACCTTC
TRBV28,few,.,TRBJ1-2,CASSLASADGYTF,TGTGCCAGCAGTTTGGCGTCAGCGGATGGCTACACCTTC
TRBV7-8,.,TRBD1,TRBJ1-5,CASSTGTEGNQPQHF,TGTGCCAGCAGCACGGGGACAGAGGGAAATCAGCCCCAGCATTTT
TRBV4-3,.,.,TRBJ2-7,CASSQDEGHEQYF,TGCGCCAGCAGCCAAGATGAGGGGCACGAGCAGTACTTC
TRBV19,once,TRBD1,TRBJ2-3,CASSGTALEDTQYF,TGTGCCAGTAGTGGGACAGCCCTCGAGGATACGCAGTATTTT
TRBV11-2,.,TRBD1,TRBJ1-2,CASSSQGGNGYTF,TGTGCCAGCAGCTCCCAGGGGGGGAATGGCTACACCTTC
TRBV20-1,once,.,TRBJ1-2,CSASGSLTNYGYTF,TGCAGTGCTAGCGGTAGCCTCACTAACTATGGCTACACCTTC
TRBV5-1,.,TRBD1,TRBJ1-4,CASSPRGTEVEKLFF,TGCGCCAGCAGCCCAAGAGGGACAGAAGTAGAAAAACTGTTTTTT
TRBV12-3/TRBV12-4,few,TRBD1,TRBJ1-1,CASRETGGGRWAFF,TGTGCCAGCAGAGAAACAGGGGGCGGTCGATGGGCTTTCTTT
TRBV21-1,.,.,TRBJ2-2,CASSEAQGAAPNTGELFF,TGTGCCAGCAGCGAAGCACAGGGGGCAGCCCCGAACACCGGGGAGCTGTTTTTT
TRBV20-1,.,.,TRBJ2-7,CSARDLGSHEQYF,TGCAGTGCTAGAGATCTGGGTTCCCACGAGCAGTACTTC
TRBV7-3,once,.,TRBJ2-3,CASSLAGSTDTQYF,TGTGCCAGCAGCTTGGCGGGGAGCACAGATACGCAGTATTTT
TRBV4-3,.,.,TRBJ2-7,CASSQGTTSYEQYF,TGCGCCAGCAGCCAAGGGACTACTTCCTACGAGCAGTACTTC
TRBV5-6,.,TRBD1,TRBJ2-2,CASSTGGLGELFF,TGTGCCAGCAGCACAGGGGGCCTCGGGGAGCTGTTTTTT
TRBV6-5,.,.,TRBJ1-5,CASRVLEGGQPQHF,TGTGCCAGCAGGGTCCTTGAAGGAGGACAGCCCCAGCATTTT
TRBV7-3,.,.,TRBJ1-1,CASSQRSDIREAFF,TGTGCCAGCAGTCAGCGTTCGGACATTCGTGAAGCTTTCTTT
TRBV7-8,.,.,TRBJ1-2,CASSLGVVYGYTF,TGTGCCAGCAGCTTAGGGGTGGTATATGGCTACACCTTC
TRBV12-3/TRBV12-4,few,TRBD1,TRBJ1-5,CASSSKTGAQPQHF,TGTGCCAGCAGTTCTAAGACAGGGGCTCAGCCCCAGCATTTT
TRBV9,few,.,TRBJ1-2,CASSVGSAHYGYTF,TGTGCCAGCAGCGTAGGTTCAGCGCACTATGGCTACACCTTC
TRBV28,.,.,TRBJ1-3,CAGSSPEGRSGNTIYF,TGTGCCGGCAGTTCCCCGGAGGGTCGCTCTGGAAACACCATATATTTT
TRBV24-1,.,TRBD1,TRBJ1-5,CATSKTGFQPQHF,TGTGCCACCAGCAAGACAGGGTTTCAGCCCCAGCATTTT
TRBV12-3/TRBV12-4,many,TRBD1,TRBJ1-5,CASRDRSNQPQHF,TGTGCCAGCAGGGACAGGAGTAATCAGCCCCAGCATTTT
TRBV12-3/TRBV12-4,.,.,TRBJ1-1,CASSLSGSEAFF,TGTGCCAGCAGTTTATCTGGCTCTGAAGCTTTCTTT
TRBV6-5,few,TRBD1,TRBJ1-4,CASSYGTVNEKLFF,TGTGCCAGCAGTTACGGGACAGTTAATGAAAAACTGTTTTTT